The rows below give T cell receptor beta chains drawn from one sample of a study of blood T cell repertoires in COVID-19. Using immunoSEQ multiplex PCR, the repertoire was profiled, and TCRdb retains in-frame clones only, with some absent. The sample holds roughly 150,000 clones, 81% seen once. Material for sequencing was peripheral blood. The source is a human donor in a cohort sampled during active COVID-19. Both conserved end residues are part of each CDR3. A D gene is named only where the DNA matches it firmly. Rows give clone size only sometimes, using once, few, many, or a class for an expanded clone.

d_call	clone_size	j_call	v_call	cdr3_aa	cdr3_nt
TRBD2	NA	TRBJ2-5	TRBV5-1	CASSLGLAGRETQYF	TGCGCCAGCAGCTTGGGACTAGCGGGACGAGAGACCCAGTACTTC
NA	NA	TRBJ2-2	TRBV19	CASSTLRTANTGELFF	TGTGCCAGTAGTACCCTACGAACAGCGAACACCGGGGAGCTGTTTTTT
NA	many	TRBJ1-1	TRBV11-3	CASSSVGQGLNTEAFF	TGTGCCAGCAGCTCAGTAGGGCAGGGCCTGAACACTGAAGCTTTCTTT
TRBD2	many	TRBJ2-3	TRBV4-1	CASRSLYLAESTDTQYF	TGCGCCAGCAGGTCGTTATATCTAGCGGAGAGCACAGATACGCAGTATTTT
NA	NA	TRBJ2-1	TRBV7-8	CASSRDINNEQFF	TGTGCCAGCAGTAGGGACATCAACAATGAGCAGTTCTTC
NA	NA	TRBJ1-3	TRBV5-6	CASSLEPGTSGNTIYF	TGTGCCAGCAGCTTGGAACCGGGAACCTCTGGAAACACCATATATTTT
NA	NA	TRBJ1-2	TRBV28	CASSLAGGYGYTF	TGTGCCAGCAGTTTAGCGGGTGGCTATGGCTACACCTTC
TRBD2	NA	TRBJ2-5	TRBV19	CASSPRGGRQETQYF	TGTGCCAGTAGTCCGCGGGGGGGGCGGCAAGAGACCCAGTACTTC
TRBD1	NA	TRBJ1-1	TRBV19	CASRDRESRAFF	TGTGCCAGCCGGGACAGGGAATCTCGGGCTTTCTTT
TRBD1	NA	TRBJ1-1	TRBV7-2	CASSAIPRDRSTNTEAFF	TGTGCCAGCAGCGCCATCCCTCGGGACAGATCAACGAACACTGAAGCTTTCTTT
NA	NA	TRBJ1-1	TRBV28	CASSLFSGTSSTEAFF	TGTGCCAGCAGTTTATTTTCAGGCACGTCGAGCACTGAAGCTTTCTTT
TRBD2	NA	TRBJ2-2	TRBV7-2	CASSLRWAGGPIDTGELFF	TGTGCCAGCAGCTTAAGGTGGGCGGGAGGGCCTATCGACACCGGGGAGCTGTTTTTT
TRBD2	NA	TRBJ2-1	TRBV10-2	CASKGGGDRNEQFF	TGCGCCAGCAAGGGCGGGGGGGATCGCAATGAGCAGTTCTTC
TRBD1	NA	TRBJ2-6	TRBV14	CASSQVGQGASGANVLTF	TGTGCCAGCAGCCAAGTAGGTCAGGGGGCGTCTGGGGCCAACGTCCTGACTTTC
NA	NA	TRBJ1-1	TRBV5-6	CASSWLVTEAFF	TGTGCCAGCAGCTGGTTAGTCACTGAAGCTTTCTTT
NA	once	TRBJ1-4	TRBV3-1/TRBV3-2	CASSPGRGNEKLFF	TGTGCCAGCAGCCCTGGGAGAGGGAATGAAAAACTGTTTTTT
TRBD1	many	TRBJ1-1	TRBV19	CASSTSDRGNTEAFF	TGTGCCAGTAGTACCTCGGACAGGGGCAACACTGAAGCTTTCTTT
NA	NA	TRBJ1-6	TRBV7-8	CASSLGGTGGANRSPLHF	TGTGCCAGCAGCTTAGGGGGTACGGGGGGCGCGAATCGATCACCCCTCCACTTT
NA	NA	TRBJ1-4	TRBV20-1	CSASRSEKLFF	TGCAGTGCTAGCAGATCTGAAAAACTGTTTTTT
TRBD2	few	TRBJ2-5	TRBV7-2	CASSARGGETQYF	TGTGCCAGCAGCGCACGCGGGGGGGAGACCCAGTACTTC
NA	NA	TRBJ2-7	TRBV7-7	CASSLGPGTSYEQYF	TGTGCCAGCAGCTTAGGACCAGGTACCTCCTACGAGCAGTACTTC
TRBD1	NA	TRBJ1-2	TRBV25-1	CASSEWGDRDSSFGYTF	TGTGCCAGCAGTGAATGGGGCGACAGGGATAGTTCGTTTGGCTACACCTTC
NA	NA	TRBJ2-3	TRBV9	CASSARGDYTDTQYF	TGTGCCAGCAGTGCTCGCGGGGATTACACAGATACGCAGTATTTT
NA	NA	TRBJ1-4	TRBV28	CASSLPGGRVTNEKLFF	TGTGCCAGCAGTTTACCAGGTGGCAGGGTAACTAATGAAAAACTGTTTTTT
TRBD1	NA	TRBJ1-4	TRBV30	CAWSGGTGYFNEKLFF	TGTGCCTGGAGTGGGGGGACAGGGTATTTTAATGAAAAACTGTTTTTT
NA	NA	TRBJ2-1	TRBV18	CASSPLPGSYNEQFF	TGTGCCAGCTCACCACTCCCAGGGTCCTACAATGAGCAGTTCTTC
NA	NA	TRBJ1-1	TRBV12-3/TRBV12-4	CASSRVTEAFF	TGTGCCAGCAGTCGCGTCACTGAAGCTTTCTTT
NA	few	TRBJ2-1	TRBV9	CASSVKTSSYNEQFF	TGTGCCAGCAGCGTAAAAACGAGCTCCTACAATGAGCAGTTCTTC
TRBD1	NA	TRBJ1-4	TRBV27	CASSPRTGAGEKLFF	TGTGCCAGCAGTCCCCGGACAGGGGCTGGAGAAAAACTGTTTTTT
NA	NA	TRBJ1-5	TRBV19	CASSIGVGVNQPQHF	TGTGCCAGTAGTATAGGAGTAGGGGTCAATCAGCCCCAGCATTTT
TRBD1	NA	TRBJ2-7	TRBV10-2	CASSSDRDYEQYF	TGCGCCAGCAGTTCGGACAGGGACTACGAGCAGTACTTC
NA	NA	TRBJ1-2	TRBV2	CATVSGLSYGYTF	TGTGCCACCGTCTCGGGACTCAGCTATGGCTACACCTTC
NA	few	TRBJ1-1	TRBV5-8	CASRFGPLRGEAFF	TGTGCCAGCAGATTTGGGCCCCTTAGGGGTGAAGCTTTCTTT
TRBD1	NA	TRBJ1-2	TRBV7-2	CASSLSGGQGRYGYTF	TGTGCCAGCAGCTTATCGGGAGGACAGGGACGCTATGGCTACACCTTC
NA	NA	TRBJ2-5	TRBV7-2	CASSLVGTGSKETQYF	TGTGCCAGCAGCTTGGTGGGCACGGGGTCAAAGGAGACCCAGTACTTC